This TCR beta chain was found in a study of T-cell memory formation after mild COVID-19. Study-level findings and limits: Contracting clones from day 15 to 85 had balanced CD4/CD8; later expanders favoured CD4+.

This clonotype has a handful of counts. Its target is unknown. A 5'RACE reaction primed in the constant segment made cDNA libraries of TCR alpha and TCR beta, and these carried sample barcodes and UMIs. MiXCR was run by TCRdb on the 5' RACE reads, yielding one entry per CDR3 protein. The profile shows 350,000 to 500,000 distinct CDR3 sequences, about 20% of them singletons. This TCR was recovered from a young man who had mild COVID-19 (a few samples of this study predate the infection). Cell type and time point are not known. Sequences were obtained from PBMCs or a T cell subset sorted from them (not recorded which).

Here the CDR3 reads CASRSGTVYGYTF. CDR3 DNA sequence: TGTGCCAGCAGAAGCGGGACAGTCTATGGCTACACCTTC. The chain carries TRBV2 and TRBJ1-2, with 7 bases matching TRBD1. The V gene's germline CDR1 is SNHLY and CDR2 FYNNEI. The CDR3 contains 13 residues. The ends lost 6 bases at V and 4 bases at J; junction bases unmatched: 5.